This is a list of T cell receptor beta chains from one sample in a study of beta chain features in type 1 diabetes. The repertoire was sequenced with immunoSEQ multiplex PCR; TCRdb's copy has only in-frame clones and lacks some. The sample includes roughly 230,000 clones, roughly 9.6% of them seen just once. The sequencing input was naive CD4+ T cells from blood. The source of these receptors is a woman aged 18-29 years in good health. Both conserved end residues are trimmed from each CDR3. The D gene is left open where the match is weak.

v_call	j_call	d_call	cdr3_aa
TRBV6-1	TRBJ2-1	TRBD2	ASSVLAGVGNEQF
TRBV19	TRBJ1-5	.	ASRRGGATNQPQH
TRBV27	TRBJ1-2	TRBD1	ASSYQGANYGYT
TRBV4-1	TRBJ2-7	.	ASSQGARSYEQY
TRBV6-1	TRBJ1-5	.	ASSEILAQFGQPQH
TRBV5-4	TRBJ1-1	.	ASSRGPNTEAF
TRBV6-1	TRBJ1-2	.	ASRPDGKDGYT
TRBV19	TRBJ1-1	.	ASSIGRGRANTEAF
TRBV10-3	TRBJ1-1	.	AISDLVAGKTEAF
TRBV2	TRBJ2-2	.	ASSALRTNTGELF
TRBV7-6	TRBJ1-1	.	ASSLLDSVTEAF
TRBV7-9	TRBJ2-1	TRBD2	ASSSIAGGHNEQF
TRBV7-2	TRBJ2-2	TRBD2	ASSPSGLAGELF
TRBV5-1	TRBJ1-1	TRBD1	ASSWGDRYLNTEAF
TRBV21-1	TRBJ1-1	.	ASSKAKGTNTEAF
TRBV19	TRBJ2-7	TRBD1	ASSGTGVSEQY
TRBV11-2	TRBJ2-4	TRBD2	ASRTSGGTKNIQY
TRBV27	TRBJ2-7	.	ASSLGLAEASYEQY
TRBV9	TRBJ2-3	TRBD1	ASSSRPGQSTDTQY
TRBV9	TRBJ1-2	TRBD1	ASSVGGQGLTGYT
TRBV5-1	TRBJ2-3	.	ASSLASGRDTQY
TRBV5-1	TRBJ2-1	TRBD2	ASSLEASGLYNEQF
TRBV27	TRBJ2-3	TRBD2	ASRREGRTDTQY
TRBV9	TRBJ2-3	TRBD2	ASSRSGAGTDTQY
TRBV6-1	TRBJ2-3	TRBD2	ASSGLAGGSTDTQY
TRBV18	TRBJ1-6	TRBD1	ASSSTGFDSPLH
TRBV30	TRBJ1-1	TRBD1	AWSRDRGNTEAF
TRBV5-1	TRBJ1-4	TRBD1	ASSPGDRAEEKLF
TRBV7-2	TRBJ1-6	.	ASSLGGGMASYNSPLH
TRBV30	TRBJ1-1	.	AWSGGEWTEAF
TRBV30	TRBJ1-5	.	AWGLGRSQPQH
TRBV7-2	TRBJ2-1	TRBD2	ASSRTGQQTSGNGNEQF
TRBV10-3	TRBJ1-1	TRBD1	AISPGGTLNTEAF
TRBV9	TRBJ1-1	TRBD1	ASSVARQGMNTEAF
TRBV2	TRBJ2-3	TRBD1	ASGRDRDTDTQY
TRBV2	TRBJ2-7	TRBD2	ASSEERDYEQY
TRBV12-5	TRBJ1-5	.	ASGLSGQPQH
TRBV5-1	TRBJ1-1	TRBD1	ASSGGGQENTEAF
TRBV5-1	TRBJ1-5	TRBD1	ASSKDRGDGQPQH
TRBV12-5	TRBJ2-1	TRBD2	ASGLVISGKSDEQF
TRBV15	TRBJ1-6	TRBD1	ATSRQGGAIDG
TRBV5-6	TRBJ1-1	.	ASSTRRPLNTEAF
TRBV30	TRBJ2-7	TRBD2	AWSVLAGAGEQY